The present entry profiles one T cell receptor beta chain with its context. Its antigen is as yet unknown. This entry is derived from a study of T cell repertoires in cytomegalovirus infection. Study in general: Both CMV infection and a matching HLA type were indicated by public TCR beta signatures.

The germline CDR1 and CDR2 sequences are MDHEN and SYDVKM. The CDR3 extends over 13 amino acids. V was cut by 7 bases and J by 1 base, with 10 bases left in between. TCRdb redid the calling of the reads with MiXCR, one entry per CDR3 protein. The table shows some 920,000 distinct CDR3 sequences, with around 31% occurring only once. Study conclusions and caveats: HLA-C-restricted TCR beta clonotypes specific for CMV led the ex vivo response.

This TCR was sampled from a human donor in good health (CMV status not recorded). Some clones in this sample may be carry-over from other donors' samples. The chain joins TRBV28 to TRBJ2-5; D call uncertain. Material: cultured CD8+ T cells from PBMCs, obtained from culture after CMV antigen stimulation. CDR3: CASTLVGQETQYF. The DNA of the CDR3 is TGTGCCAGCACCCTTGTGGGCCAAGAGACCCAGTACTTC. Variable domain in full (rest from reference TRBV28 and TRBJ2-5): DVKVTQSSRYLVKRTGEKVFLECVQDMDHENMFWYRQDPGLGLRLIYFSYDVKMKEKGDIPEGYSVSREKKERFSLILESASTNQTSMYLCASTLVGQETQYFGPGTRLLVL.